Below are 32 T cell receptor beta chains sequenced from a single sample in a study of cytomegalovirus exposure and HLA in healthy donors. Amplification used 60 Vbeta primers and 13 Jbeta primers. Some clones are missing from TCRdb's copy, which holds only in-frame ones; the method was immunoSEQ multiplex PCR. The sample holds approximately 100,000 clones; 85% to 90% are singletons and the top ten take about 3.6%. The sample consisted of PBMCs. These TCRs come from a man aged 25-45 years in good health and CMV-seronegative.

This clone has more than one count but fewer than ten. The chain uses TRBV30 and TRBJ2-5, with TRBD2 matching over 11 bases. V lost 1 base, J lost 5 bases, and 12 bases stayed unmatched. This CDR3 has 17 amino acids. Germline V CDR1 and CDR2: GTSNPN, SVGIG (reference sequence). CDR3 region: CAWSGYHLAGGWETQYF. The CDR3 DNA reads TGTGCCTGGAGTGGATATCACTTAGCGGGGGGGTGGGAGACCCAGTACTTC.

The chain carries TRBV9 and TRBJ2-7; 7 bases agree with TRBD1. V was clipped by 3 bases and J by 2 bases; unmatched bases: 5. The CDR3 loop spans 14 amino acids. Germline CDR1 SGDLS, CDR2 YYNGEE. The DNA for the CDR3 is TGTGCCAGCAGCGCCCGGGACAGACCCTACGAGCAGTACTTC. It codes for CASSARDRPYEQYF.

The genes are TRBV6-5 and TRBJ2-5; D possibly corresponds to TRBD2 (6 bases). From germline, CDR1 is MNHEY and CDR2 SVGAGI. CDR3 length: 15 residues. Trimming removed 0 bases at V and 5 bases at J, with 13 bases between. CDR3 residues: CASSYSRSGKETQYF. DNA for the CDR3: TGTGCCAGCAGTTACTCGCGTAGCGGCAAGGAGACCCAGTACTTC.

V usage is TRBV19 and J usage is TRBJ2-2; 9 nucleotides line up with TRBD1. Per the germline V gene, CDR1 is LNHDA and CDR2 is SQIVND (reference sequence). This CDR3 is 15 amino acids long. The J segment lost 5 bases and the V segment lost 3 bases, leaving 4 bases of the junction unmatched. The chain's CDR3 is CASSMWDRVTGELFF. Here the CDR3 DNA reads TGTGCCAGTAGTATGTGGGACAGGGTGACCGGGGAGCTGTTTTTT.

The rearrangement joins TRBV25-1 to TRBJ1-1, with 10 bases fitting TRBD1. V was clipped by 4 bases and J by 6 bases; unmatched bases: 8. This CDR3 contains 15 residues. Germline CDR1 reads MGHDK; CDR2 reads SYGVNS. The CDR3 reads CASSARQGAGAEAFF. The CDR3 coding sequence is TGTGCCAGCAGTGCCCGACAGGGGGCTGGGGCTGAAGCTTTCTTT. Full variable domain (rest looked up from reference TRBV25-1 and TRBJ1-1): EADIYQTPRYLVIGTGKKITLECSQTMGHDKMYWYQQDPGMELHLIHYSYGVNSTEKGDLSSESTVSRIRTEHFPLTLESARPSHTSQYLCASSARQGAGAEAFFGQGTRLTVV.

Comment on this clone: In the same sample, other DNA sequences code for this CDR3. The chain links TRBV5-1 to TRBJ1-1; D call uncertain. The CDR3 is 13 residues long. Trimming stripped 1 base from V and 2 bases from J, with 6 bases between. Germline CDR1 reads SGHRS; CDR2 reads YFSETQ. The chain's CDR3 is CASSLRGNTEAFF. CDR3 bases: TGCGCCAGCAGCTTGCGGGGAAACACTGAAGCTTTCTTT.

This chain links TRBV27 with TRBJ2-3; 9 nucleotides line up with TRBD2. The V gene's germline CDR1 is MNHEY and CDR2 SMNVEV (reference sequence). This CDR3 is 16 amino acids long. V shed 4 bases and J 3 bases; nucleotides not matched to a gene: 8. CDR3 sequence: CASSYGSGRFTDTQYF. CDR3 sequence (DNA): TGTGCCAGCAGTTACGGGAGCGGGAGGTTTACAGATACGCAGTATTTT.

This chain links TRBV11-1 with TRBJ2-6, with D maybe TRBD2 (6 bases). CDR1 is SGHAT, CDR2 FQDESV, per germline (reference sequence). This CDR3 contains 16 residues. V shed 1 base and J shed 4 bases, with 11 bases lying between them. CDR3 DNA: TGTGCCAGCAGCTTAGGTCCCCGGGGGGGGGCCAACGTCCTGACTTTC. It yields the protein CASSLGPRGGANVLTF.

The chain recombines TRBV7-3 with TRBJ1-6, with D hard to call. Germline lookup yields CDR1 SGHTA and CDR2 FQGTGA. This CDR3 region has 13 residues. Deletions cut 8 bases from V and 4 bases from J, with 9 bases between. The CDR3 coding sequence is TGTGCCAGCCGGAGGGATTATAATTCACCCCTCCACTTT. Its translation: CASRRDYNSPLHF.

The rearrangement links TRBV4-2 to TRBJ2-1, with 8 positions matching TRBD2. Germline values: CDR1 LGHNA, CDR2 YNFKEQ. The CDR3 consists of 13 residues. V lost 5 bases, J lost 9 bases, and 6 bases stayed unmatched. CDR3 DNA sequence: TGTGCCAGCAGCGAAAACCGGGGGGGTGAGCAGTTCTTC. Its translation: CASSENRGGEQFF.

The chain joins TRBV7-8 to TRBJ2-2, with 9 bases that match TRBD2. The CDR3 is made up of 17 amino acids. The germline V gene encodes CDR1 SGHVS and CDR2 FQNEAQ. J was trimmed by 4 bases and V by 4 bases; bases with no gene match: 10. CDR3 sequence reads: CASSSEIAGVRTGELFF. Here the CDR3 DNA reads TGTGCCAGCAGCTCAGAAATAGCGGGAGTTCGCACCGGGGAGCTGTTTTTT.

The rearrangement uses TRBV5-1 and TRBJ2-7; a weak D match, TRBD1 (6 bases). The CDR3 has 13 amino acids. Trimming pared 7 bases from V and 5 bases from J, leaving 16 bases between. CDR1 and CDR2 (germline): SGHRS, YFSETQ. The chain's CDR3 is CASSTGNGNEQYF. CDR3 nucleotides: TGCGCCAGCTCAACAGGGAATGGTAACGAGCAGTACTTC.

This chain uses TRBV28 with TRBJ1-2, with unresolved D. The CDR3 runs to 14 residues. Germline V gene data show CDR1 as MDHEN and CDR2 as SYDVKM. Between the trimmed V and J ends, which lost 3 bases and 4 bases, there was a span of 12 bases. The CDR3 region has the DNA TGTGCCAGCAGTTTTCAACCAACGGGCTATGGCTACACCTTC. This translates into CASSFQPTGYGYTF.

Only a few counts were recorded for this clone. The rearrangement joins TRBV4-3 to TRBJ2-7; 7 bases line up with TRBD2. V lost 2 bases and J lost 4; bases outside the gene matches: 5. Germline CDR1 LGHNA, CDR2 YSLEER. The CDR3 covers 14 residues. DNA for the CDR3: TGCGCCAGCAGCCAACTTGCGGGAGCATACGAGCAGTACTTC. It codes for CASSQLAGAYEQYF.

This sequence joins TRBV15 and TRBJ1-5; D might be TRBD1 (6 bases). The V gene's germline CDR1 is LNHNV and CDR2 YYDKDF (reference sequence). The CDR3 is 17 amino acids. V was pared by 3 bases and J by 0 bases, with 15 bases between. The CDR3 region is CATSRLQGFDSNQPQHF. In DNA, the CDR3 is TGTGCCACCAGCAGGTTACAGGGCTTTGATAGCAATCAGCCCCAGCATTTT.

V gene TRBV7-2 combines with J gene TRBJ2-1; 10 bases fit TRBD2. Per the germline V gene, CDR1 is SGHTA and CDR2 is FQGNSA. The CDR3 spans 16 residues. Germline trimming cut 6 bases from V and 9 bases from J; bases unmatched to any gene: 14. This CDR3 reads CASSPPGLAGESEQFF. The DNA of the CDR3 is TGTGCCAGCAGTCCCCCGGGCCTAGCGGGAGAAAGTGAGCAGTTCTTC.

For this clone: Other DNA sequences in this sample translate to the same CDR3. Here the CDR3 reads CSVEDRFLPNTEAFF. In nucleotides, the CDR3 is TGCAGCGTCGAGGACAGATTCTTACCTAACACTGAAGCTTTCTTT. The J gene is TRBJ1-1, the V gene TRBV29-1; TRBD1 might be the D (6 bases). The CDR3 loop spans 15 amino acids. Germline values: CDR1 SQVTM, CDR2 ANQGSEA. Trimming stripped 6 bases from V and 2 bases from J, with 19 bases between.

This clone was detected a few times. The CDR3 sequence: CASSLMASGTYNEQFF. In DNA, the CDR3 is TGTGCCAGCAGCTTAATGGCTAGCGGGACCTACAATGAGCAGTTCTTC. V is TRBV7-3 and J is TRBJ2-1; the match to TRBD2 covers 9 bases. The CDR3 sequence is 16 residues long. Looked up from germline, CDR1 is SGHTA and CDR2 is FQGTGA. V trimming: 1 base; J trimming: 2 bases; junction bases outside the gene matches: 3.

V usage is TRBV6-1 and J usage is TRBJ1-1; tentative D call: TRBD1 (6 bases). The germline gives CDR1 MNHNS, CDR2 SASEGT. This CDR3 contains 13 residues. V was clipped by 6 bases and J by 5 bases, with 13 bases between them. CDR3: CASRVEQGTEAFF. The CDR3 coding sequence is TGTGCCAGCAGAGTAGAACAGGGAACTGAAGCTTTCTTT.

The chain couples TRBV13 to TRBJ1-2; D remains unclear. This CDR3 is built from 15 residues. Trimming shortened V by 3 bases and J by 8 bases, and 19 bases separated the two germline ends. Germline loops: CDR1 PRHDT, CDR2 FYEKMQ (reference sequence). CDR3 amino acids: CASSFSDSSRGGYTF. CDR3 coding DNA: TGTGCCAGCAGCTTTTCCGACTCATCCAGAGGGGGCTACACCTTC.

The chain is built from TRBV5-1 and TRBJ1-5; D gene ambiguous. Germline CDR1 SGHRS, CDR2 YFSETQ. Between the trimmed V and J ends, which lost 4 bases and 4 bases, there was a span of 9 bases. This CDR3 is 13 amino acids long. CDR3 in DNA: TGCGCCAGCAGCCCTACCGGGAATCAGCCCCAGCATTTT. Amino acids: CASSPTGNQPQHF.

This chain joins TRBV28 and TRBJ1-2; D might be TRBD1 (5 bases). V was trimmed by 2 bases and J by 3 bases, leaving 7 bases between them. This CDR3 has 13 amino acids. Germline V gene sequence: CDR1 MDHEN, CDR2 SYDVKM. The CDR3 spells CASSLGAHYGYTF. DNA for the CDR3: TGTGCCAGCAGTTTAGGGGCCCACTATGGCTACACCTTC.

This clone has only a few counts. The CDR3 DNA reads TGTGCCAGCAGCCCAGAGCGGGAGCTTAAAGAGACCCAGTACTTC. The encoded protein is CASSPERELKETQYF. The V and J genes are TRBV7-2 and TRBJ2-5, with 8 positions matching TRBD2. V was clipped by 5 bases and J by 3 bases; unmatched bases: 8. Germline CDR1 and CDR2: SGHTA and FQGNSA. CDR3 length equals 15 residues. Combining the CDR3 with reference TRBV7-2 and TRBJ2-5 gives the whole variable domain GAGVSQSPSNKVTEKGKDVELRCDPISGHTALYWYRQSLGQGLEFLIYFQGNSAPDKSGLPSDRFSAERTGGSVSTLTIQRTQQEDSAVYLCASSPERELKETQYFGPGTRLLVL.

The chain links TRBV27 to TRBJ2-1; D is unresolved. The CDR3 has 13 residues. V was pared by 0 bases and J by 6 bases, with 6 bases between. Germline V gives CDR1 MNHEY, CDR2 SMNVEV (reference sequence). The CDR3 region is CASSLSFLNEQFF. For the CDR3, the DNA is TGTGCCAGCAGTTTATCGTTTCTCAATGAGCAGTTCTTC.

This chain uses TRBV6-5 with TRBJ2-7, with D tentatively TRBD1 (6 bases). Germline V CDR1 and CDR2: MNHEY, SVGAGI. Trimming took off 3 bases at V and 4 bases at J, with 16 bases between the two ends. The CDR3 loop spans 15 amino acids. DNA of the CDR3: TGTGCCAGCAGTTATTCGGACAGTGGGTTTTACGAGCAGTACTTC. It translates to CASSYSDSGFYEQYF.

A single count supports this clone. J is TRBJ2-1 and V is TRBV19; 13 bases are a match to TRBD2. There are 15 residues in the CDR3. Germline-derived CDR1 and CDR2 are LNHDA and SQIVND (reference sequence). The V and J ends lost 5 bases and 7 bases, in that order; junction bases with no gene match: 5. CDR3 nucleotide sequence: TGTGCCAGTAGTCGGACTAGCGGGAGTGGTAATGAGCAGTTCTTC. Protein sequence: CASSRTSGSGNEQFF. Complete variable domain (other parts from reference TRBV19 and TRBJ2-1): DGGITQSPKYLFRKEGQNVTLSCEQNLNHDAMYWYRQDPGQGLRLIYYSQIVNDFQKGDIAEGYSVSREKKESFPLTVTSAQKNPTAFYLCASSRTSGSGNEQFFGPGTRLTVL.

V gene TRBV14 combines with J gene TRBJ1-3; no firm D call. The CDR3 is 12 residues long. Germline V CDR1 and CDR2: SGHDN, FVKESK. The V end was cut by 3 bases, the J end by 8 bases, with 8 bases between. The CDR3 loop is CASSQSADTIYF. CDR3 in DNA: TGTGCCAGCAGCCAGTCGGCGGACACCATATATTTT.

CDR3 amino acids: CASSQDSGNADTQYF. The CDR3 region has the DNA TGCGCCAGCAGCCAAGATTCGGGGAACGCAGATACGCAGTATTTT. The chain combines TRBV4-3 with TRBJ2-3; weak D call: TRBD2 (5 bases). CDR1 and CDR2 from the germline V gene are LGHNA and YSLEER. The V and J ends lost 0 bases and 4 bases respectively, with 11 bases between them. The CDR3 is 15 amino acids.

The gene calls are TRBV7-9 and TRBJ1-1; D is unresolved. The CDR3 is 14 amino acids. V was clipped by 10 bases and J by 2 bases, with 17 bases between them. CDR1 and CDR2 (germline): SEHNR, FQNEAQ (reference sequence). DNA of the CDR3: TGTGCCATTCACAGAGGGTCCATTAACACTGAAGCTTTCTTT. Translating it yields CAIHRGSINTEAFF.

J is TRBJ1-2 and V is TRBV18; D may be TRBD1 (5 bases). Germline V CDR1 and CDR2: KGHSH, LQKENI. The CDR3 is 16 residues long. Trimming pared 3 bases from V and 4 bases from J, leaving 18 bases between. CDR3 coding DNA: TGTGCCAGCTCACCTACCGAGGGACTCCCCCGCTATGGCTACACCTTC. Translated, it gives CASSPTEGLPRYGYTF.

J is TRBJ1-1 and V is TRBV18; tentative D call: TRBD1 (5 bases). The germline gives CDR1 KGHSH, CDR2 LQKENI. V shed 1 base and J shed 3 bases, with 12 bases lying between them. The CDR3 is made up of 15 amino acids. The CDR3 nucleotides are TGTGCCAGCTCACCACGCGGGACTCCGGACACTGAAGCTTTCTTT. It encodes CASSPRGTPDTEAFF.

CDR3 DNA sequence: TGCGCCAGCAGCCCATCGACTAGCGGGAGGGTCAATGAGCAGTTCTTC. Its protein product is CASSPSTSGRVNEQFF. The V call is TRBV4-1, the J call TRBJ2-1; the match to TRBD2 covers 14 bases. Germline trimming cut 4 bases from V and 6 bases from J; bases unmatched to any gene: 5. The CDR3 runs 16 residues. The germline gives CDR1 MGHRA, CDR2 YSYEKL.